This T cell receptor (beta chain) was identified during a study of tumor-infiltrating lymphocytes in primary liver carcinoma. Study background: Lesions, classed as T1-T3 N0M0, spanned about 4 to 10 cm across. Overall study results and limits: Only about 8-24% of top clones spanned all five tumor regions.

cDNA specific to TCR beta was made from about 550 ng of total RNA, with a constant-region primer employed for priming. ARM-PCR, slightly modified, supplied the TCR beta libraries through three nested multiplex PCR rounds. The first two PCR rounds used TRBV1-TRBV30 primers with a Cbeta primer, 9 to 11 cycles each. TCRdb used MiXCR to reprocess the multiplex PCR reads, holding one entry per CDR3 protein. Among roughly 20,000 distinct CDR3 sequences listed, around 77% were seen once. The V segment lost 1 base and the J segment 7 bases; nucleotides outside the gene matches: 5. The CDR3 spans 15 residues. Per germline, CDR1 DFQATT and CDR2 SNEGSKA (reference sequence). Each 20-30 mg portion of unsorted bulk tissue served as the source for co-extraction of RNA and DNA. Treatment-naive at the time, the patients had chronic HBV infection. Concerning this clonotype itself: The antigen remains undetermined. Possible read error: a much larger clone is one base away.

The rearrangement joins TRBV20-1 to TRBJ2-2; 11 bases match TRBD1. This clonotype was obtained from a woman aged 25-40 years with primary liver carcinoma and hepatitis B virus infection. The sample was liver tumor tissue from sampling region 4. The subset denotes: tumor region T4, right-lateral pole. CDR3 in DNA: TGCAGTGCTAGAGGGACAGGGGGCGCAGGCGGGGAGCTGTTTTTT. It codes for CSARGTGGAGGELFF.